The T cell receptor beta chain described here comes from a study of shared clonotypes between healthy human individuals. Findings and limits, study-wide: The represented genetic and exposure-history diversity was limited by the small number of donors.

Looked up from germline, CDR1 is LNHDA and CDR2 is SQIVND (reference sequence). The CDR3 covers 15 residues. V lost 5 bases and J lost 6; bases outside the gene matches: 11. The method was immunoSEQ multiplex PCR; TCRdb's version includes in-frame clones alone and lacks a portion of them. The table includes over a million clones, 98% detected once. As concerns this clone: Its antigen is currently unknown.

Input material: naive CD4+ T cells sorted from blood. Subset given: CD45RA+ positively selected. The clonotype was recovered from a man aged 25 to 40 in good health. This chain uses TRBV19 with TRBJ2-7; TRBD1 matches at 9 bases. CDR3 amino acids: CASSVLGQGLLEQYF. CDR3 DNA: TGTGCCAGTAGTGTCTTGGGACAGGGACTCCTCGAGCAGTACTTC.